What follows are 12 T cell receptor beta chains derived from one specimen sequenced in a study of T cell changes during pregnancy in multiple sclerosis. The protocol was immunoSEQ multiplex PCR, while the TCRdb copy is restricted to in-frame clones and leaves out a portion. The sample lists roughly 48,000 clones, approximately 92% occurring once. The material was CD4+ T cells from peripheral blood mononuclear cells, obtained in the second trimester of pregnancy. These receptors all stem from a female donor in good health, enrolled as a control in a pregnancy study.

The DNA for the CDR3 is TGTGCCAGCAGCTCCGACAGAATCTTCTACAATGAGCAGTTCTTC. It encodes CASSSDRIFYNEQFF. The rearrangement joins TRBV13 to TRBJ2-1, with a possible D match to TRBD1 (5 bases). The germline gives CDR1 PRHDT, CDR2 FYEKMQ (reference sequence). With 4 bases removed from V and 3 bases from J, the gap between germline ends came to 13 bases. There are 15 residues in the CDR3.

The rearrangement links TRBV18 to TRBJ2-7, with D perhaps matching TRBD2 (5 bases). V was pared by 6 bases and J by 2 bases, with 11 bases between. The length of the CDR3 is 13 residues. Germline V lookup: CDR1 KGHSH, CDR2 LQKENI. The CDR3 DNA follows: TGTGCCAGCTCTAGGGCGGGCACCTACGAGCAGTACTTC. Translating gives CASSRAGTYEQYF.

The V gene is TRBV25-1, the J gene TRBJ2-7; perhaps TRBD2 as D (5 bases). Trimming cost V 3 bases and J 4 bases, with 16 bases left between them. This CDR3 has 15 amino acids. The germline V gene encodes CDR1 MGHDK and CDR2 SYGVNS. CDR3 loop: CASSEEEGRIYEQYF. CDR3 sequence (DNA): TGTGCCAGCAGTGAGGAAGAGGGTCGGATATACGAGCAGTACTTC.

The chain employs TRBV10-2 and TRBJ1-3; 12 positions agree with TRBD1. After removal of 6 bases from V and 2 bases from J, the junction contained 5 bases not matched to a gene. Per germline, CDR1 WSHSY and CDR2 SAAADI. This CDR3 is built from 16 residues. Written as DNA, the CDR3 is TGCGCCAGCAGGGGCGGGACAGGGGGCACTGGAAACACCATATATTTT. Its protein product is CASRGGTGGTGNTIYF.

J is TRBJ1-6 and V is TRBV2; D not resolved. This CDR3 has 15 residues. V dropped 4 bases and J dropped 0 bases, with 7 bases sitting between them. Germline assignment: CDR1 SNHLY and CDR2 FYNNEI. The CDR3 sequence is CASSGLSSYNSPLHF. CDR3 coding DNA: TGTGCCAGCAGTGGCCTGAGCTCCTATAATTCACCCCTCCACTTT.

V usage is TRBV7-2 and J usage is TRBJ2-3, with D possibly being TRBD2 (6 bases). The germline V gene encodes CDR1 SGHTA and CDR2 FQGNSA. This CDR3 comprises 15 residues. V lost 7 bases and J lost 1, with 15 bases in between. The CDR3 DNA follows: TGTGCCAGCACCCCCCGGAGGAGGGGCACAGATACGCAGTATTTT. It codes for CASTPRRRGTDTQYF.

CDR3 protein: CASSSPRAGASNEQFF. As DNA, the CDR3 is TGTGCCAGCAGCTCCCCCCGAGCGGGAGCCTCCAATGAGCAGTTCTTC. The chain couples TRBV7-9 to TRBJ2-1, with TRBD2 matching over 8 bases. There are 16 residues in the CDR3. The V gene end was trimmed by 4 bases and the J gene end by 6 bases; junction bases not matched to a gene: 11. Germline V CDR1 and CDR2: SEHNR, FQNEAQ (reference sequence).

The J gene is TRBJ2-3, the V gene TRBV2; D is undetermined. CDR1 is SNHLY and CDR2 is FYNNEI in the germline V gene. V gave up 4 bases and J gave up 0 bases, with 11 bases separating them. The CDR3 totals 15 residues. The CDR3: CASSATSVSTDTQYF. The CDR3 DNA is TGTGCCAGCAGTGCCACATCCGTCAGCACAGATACGCAGTATTTT.

This chain links TRBV7-9 with TRBJ2-3; D gene uncertain. CDR1 and CDR2 (germline): SEHNR, FQNEAQ (reference sequence). Trimming removed 4 bases from V and 2 bases from J, with 4 bases in between. The CDR3 has 12 residues. The CDR3 sequence is CASSSVTDTQYF. The CDR3 nucleotides are TGTGCCAGCAGCTCCGTCACAGATACGCAGTATTTT.

This clone showed up just once. This chain connects TRBV10-3 to TRBJ2-1, with 14 bases that match TRBD2. The germline gives CDR1 ENHRY, CDR2 SYGVKD. This CDR3 has 17 residues. Trimming removed 8 bases from V and 0 bases from J; junction bases left unmatched: 6. CDR3 coding DNA: TGTGCCATCGCGGGACTAGCGGGAGTTAACTCCTACAATGAGCAGTTCTTC. It is translated as CAIAGLAGVNSYNEQFF.

This clone has just one count. The chain carries TRBV5-6 and TRBJ1-3; TRBD1 is a possible D gene (6 bases). Deletions cut 3 bases from V and 4 bases from J, with 17 bases between. Germline V gene lookup returns CDR1 SGHDT and CDR2 YYEEEE. This CDR3 spans 16 amino acids. This CDR3 is CASSSSIQGWGNTIYF. The CDR3 coding sequence is TGTGCCAGCAGCTCGAGTATACAGGGCTGGGGAAACACCATATATTTT.

The rearrangement uses TRBV7-3 and TRBJ1-6; D is unclear. The CDR3 spans 13 residues. Deletions cut 5 bases from V and 6 bases from J, with 8 bases between. Germline values: CDR1 SGHTA, CDR2 FQGTGA. The CDR3 DNA reads as TGTGCCAGCAGCCCTACTATTAATTCACCCCTCCACTTT. This codes for CASSPTINSPLHF.